The 17 T cell receptor beta chains presented below share a single source sample, sequenced in a study of cytomegalovirus exposure and HLA in healthy donors. With 60 Vbeta and 13 Jbeta primers, the PCR was carried out. Libraries were prepared by immunoSEQ multiplex PCR; TCRdb keeps only in-frame clonotypes and omits some of them. The repertoire holds about 80,000 clones, with 75% to 90% as singletons. The sequenced sample was PBMCs. These receptors originate from a man aged 45 to 65 in good health and CMV-seropositive.

J is TRBJ2-7 and V is TRBV5-4; 9 nucleotides match TRBD2. This CDR3 has 17 amino acids. Trimming took 3 bases from V and 2 from J; bases not matched to a gene: 12. Germline V CDR1 and CDR2: SGHNT, YYREEE (reference sequence). CDR3 sequence: CASSSPSGAGGPYEQYF. As DNA, the CDR3 is TGTGCCAGCAGCTCTCCTTCGGGGGCGGGAGGGCCCTACGAGCAGTACTTC. The whole variable domain, remainder taken from reference TRBV5-4 and TRBJ2-7, is ETGVTQSPTHLIKTRGQQVTLRCSSQSGHNTVSWYQQALGQGPQFIFQYYREEENGRGNFPPRFSGLQFPNYSSELNVNALELDDSALYLCASSSPSGAGGPYEQYFGPGTRLTVT.

This chain uses TRBV14 with TRBJ1-4; perhaps TRBD1 as D (5 bases). V lost 1 base to trimming and J lost 7 bases, with 16 bases between them. CDR1 and CDR2 from the germline V gene are SGHDN and FVKESK. The CDR3 consists of 16 residues. The CDR3 protein is CASSQGRQGGGEKLFF. As DNA, the CDR3 is TGTGCCAGCAGCCAAGGGCGTCAGGGAGGAGGTGAAAAACTGTTTTTT.

CDR3 sequence reads: CASSSPVASGGLKLFF. The DNA of the CDR3 is TGTGCCAGCAGCAGCCCAGTTGCCTCGGGGGGACTAAAACTGTTTTTT. V and J are TRBV7-9 and TRBJ1-4, with D possibly matching TRBD1 (5 bases). Between the trimmed V and J ends, which lost 5 bases and 10 bases, there was a span of 23 bases. The germline V gene has CDR1 SEHNR and CDR2 FQNEAQ (reference sequence). The CDR3 is 16 residues long.

This chain links TRBV9 with TRBJ2-1, with 10 bases fitting TRBD2. The CDR3 length is 17 residues. Germline V lookup: CDR1 SGDLS, CDR2 YYNGEE. V trimming: 1 base; J trimming: 0 bases; junction bases outside the gene matches: 4. Here the CDR3 reads CASSVSTSGFSYNEQFF. As DNA, the CDR3 is TGTGCCAGCAGCGTATCGACTAGCGGGTTCTCCTACAATGAGCAGTTCTTC.

J is TRBJ2-2 and V is TRBV5-1, with D possibly matching TRBD1 (5 bases). The ends were cut back, 0 bases at V and 0 bases at J, with 9 bases in the middle. This CDR3 is 16 amino acids long. Germline CDR1 is SGHRS and CDR2 is YFSETQ. For the CDR3, the DNA is TGCGCCAGCAGCTTGGCCTTGACAGCGAACACCGGGGAGCTGTTTTTT. Translated: CASSLALTANTGELFF.

This rearrangement joins TRBV10-2 to TRBJ1-2, with 8 bases aligning to TRBD1. Germline lookup yields CDR1 WSHSY and CDR2 SAAADI. The J segment lost 3 bases and the V segment lost 3 bases, leaving 9 bases of the junction unmatched. The CDR3 runs 16 residues. CDR3 residues: CASSESRTGMDYGYTF. For the CDR3, the DNA is TGCGCCAGCAGTGAATCGCGGACAGGGATGGACTATGGCTACACCTTC.

This clone showed up just a few times. CDR3 nucleotide sequence: TGCGCCAGCAGCTTGGAGACAGGGGGTAATTCACCCCTCCACTTT. Translation: CASSLETGGNSPLHF. The V and J genes are TRBV5-1 and TRBJ1-6; TRBD1 agrees at 9 bases. Germline CDR1 SGHRS, CDR2 YFSETQ. Trimming cost V 0 bases and J 6 bases; bases outside gene matches: 1. There are 15 residues in the CDR3.

V usage is TRBV6-1 and J usage is TRBJ2-1, with TRBD2 identical over 11 bases. CDR3 size: 15 residues. Germline-derived CDR1 and CDR2 are MNHNS and SASEGT. J was trimmed by 1 base and V by 8 bases; bases with no gene match: 4. CDR3 coding DNA: TGTGCCAGCGGAACTAGCGGGAGTTCCTACAATGAGCAGTTCTTC. Amino acids: CASGTSGSSYNEQFF.

This clone was counted only a few times. The same CDR3 can be traced to other DNA sequences in this sample. This rearrangement joins TRBV11-2 to TRBJ2-5; 8 bases align to TRBD1. The V segment lost 5 bases and the J segment 5 bases; nucleotides outside the gene matches: 7. The CDR3 length is 14 residues. Germline V gene lookup returns CDR1 SGHAT and CDR2 FQNNGV. CDR3 bases: TGTGCCAGCAGCCCAGGACAGGGTTCGGAGACCCAGTACTTC. This sequence encodes CASSPGQGSETQYF.

This chain joins TRBV30 and TRBJ2-7; weak D call: TRBD1 (6 bases). Germline loops: CDR1 GTSNPN, CDR2 SVGIG (reference sequence). The ends were cut back, 7 bases at V and 6 bases at J, with 13 bases in the middle. This CDR3 region has 11 residues. The CDR3 sequence is CASQGQSEQYF. The CDR3 DNA is TGTGCCTCACAGGGCCAGTCCGAGCAGTACTTC.

V gene TRBV7-2 combines with J gene TRBJ2-1; 9 positions match TRBD2. The CDR3 loop spans 16 amino acids. Germline V CDR1 and CDR2: SGHTA, FQGNSA. The junction had 12 bases not matched to a gene; V was cut back by 5 bases and J by 7 bases. CDR3 loop: CASSPELAGEVNEQFF. CDR3 coding DNA: TGTGCCAGCAGCCCCGAATTAGCGGGAGAGGTTAATGAGCAGTTCTTC. The whole variable domain, remainder taken from reference TRBV7-2 and TRBJ2-1, is GAGVSQSPSNKVTEKGKDVELRCDPISGHTALYWYRQSLGQGLEFLIYFQGNSAPDKSGLPSDRFSAERTGGSVSTLTIQRTQQEDSAVYLCASSPELAGEVNEQFFGPGTRLTVL.

This chain connects TRBV19 to TRBJ2-3; TRBD1 agrees at 11 bases. In germline, CDR1 is LNHDA, CDR2 SQIVND (reference sequence). The CDR3 extends over 16 amino acids. The trim removed 3 bases at V and 4 bases at J, leaving 6 bases unmatched. The CDR3 DNA is TGTGCCAGTAGTATTGGGACAGGGGGTGGATCAGATACGCAGTATTTT. Its translation is CASSIGTGGGSDTQYF.

The chain combines TRBV5-5 with TRBJ2-1, with 7 positions matching TRBD1. The CDR3 runs to 15 residues. J was trimmed by 0 bases and V by 2 bases; bases with no gene match: 2. In germline, CDR1 is SGHKS, CDR2 YYEKEE (reference sequence). CDR3 sequence reads: CASSFRDSSYNEQFF. The CDR3 DNA reads as TGTGCCAGCAGCTTCCGGGACAGCTCCTACAATGAGCAGTTCTTC.

This chain joins TRBV5-1 and TRBJ2-3; 11 nucleotides agree with TRBD2. This CDR3 has 15 amino acids. Trimming removed 2 bases from V and 2 bases from J; junction bases left unmatched: 1. Germline loops: CDR1 SGHRS, CDR2 YFSETQ. CDR3 in DNA: TGCGCCAGCAGCTTTAGCGGGAGGGTCACAGATACGCAGTATTTT. Its protein product is CASSFSGRVTDTQYF.

This rearrangement joins TRBV10-3 to TRBJ1-5; 11 bases are shared with TRBD1. Per germline, CDR1 ENHRY and CDR2 SYGVKD. This CDR3 spans 16 amino acids. Trimming took 6 bases from V and 4 from J; bases not matched to a gene: 8. The CDR3 loop reads CAISPGGDRGNQPQHF. As DNA, the CDR3 is TGTGCCATCAGCCCGGGGGGGGACAGGGGGAATCAGCCCCAGCATTTT.

This chain links TRBV29-1 with TRBJ1-4; D is undetermined. The CDR3 has 12 amino acids. The V gene's germline CDR1 is SQVTM and CDR2 ANQGSEA. Trimming took off 5 bases at V and 4 bases at J, with 8 bases between the two ends. CDR3 residues: CSVSGLNEKLFF. Here the CDR3 DNA reads TGCAGCGTTTCTGGCCTTAATGAAAAACTGTTTTTT.

V gene TRBV7-8 combines with J gene TRBJ2-1; 10 nucleotides line up with TRBD2. Germline loops: CDR1 SGHVS, CDR2 FQNEAQ. Unmatched junction bases numbered 9, after V lost 1 base and J lost 6 bases. The CDR3 is made up of 17 amino acids. The CDR3 spells CASSLESSGRLGNEQFF. CDR3 coding DNA: TGTGCCAGCAGCTTAGAGAGTAGCGGGAGGCTCGGCAATGAGCAGTTCTTC.